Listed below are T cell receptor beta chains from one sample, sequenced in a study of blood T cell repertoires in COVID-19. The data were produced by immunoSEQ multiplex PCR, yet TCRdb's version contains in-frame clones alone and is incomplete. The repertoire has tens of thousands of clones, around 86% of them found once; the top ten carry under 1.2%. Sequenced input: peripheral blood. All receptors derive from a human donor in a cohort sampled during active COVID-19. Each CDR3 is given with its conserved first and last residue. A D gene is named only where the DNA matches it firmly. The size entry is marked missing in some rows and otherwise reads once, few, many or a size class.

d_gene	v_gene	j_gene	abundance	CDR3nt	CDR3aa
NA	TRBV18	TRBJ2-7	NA	TGTGCCAGCTCATCGACTTACGAGCAGTACTTC	CASSSTYEQYF
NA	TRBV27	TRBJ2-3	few	TGTGCCAGCAGTTACAGGGGACTTAGCACAGATACGCAGTATTTT	CASSYRGLSTDTQYF
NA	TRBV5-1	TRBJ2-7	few	TGCGCCAGCAGCTTGTCCGGGAACTACGAGCAGTACTTC	CASSLSGNYEQYF
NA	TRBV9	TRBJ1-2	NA	TGTGCCAGCAGCGCAACCAGACTGAATGGCTACACCTTC	CASSATRLNGYTF
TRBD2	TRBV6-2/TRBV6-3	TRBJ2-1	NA	TGTGCCAGCAGTTACGGGACTAGCGGGATCTACAATGAGCAGTTCTTC	CASSYGTSGIYNEQFF
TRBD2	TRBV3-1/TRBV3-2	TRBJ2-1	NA	TGTGCCAGCAGCCAAGAAGGGGATAGCGGGAGTGGGGGCAATGAGCAGTTCTTC	CASSQEGDSGSGGNEQFF
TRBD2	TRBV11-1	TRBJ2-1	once	TGTGCCAGCAGCTTATCGGCGGGAGCCTCCTACAATGAGCAGTTCTTC	CASSLSAGASYNEQFF
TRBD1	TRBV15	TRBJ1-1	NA	TGTGCCACCTCTGACCCCCGGACAGGGGGTACTGAAGCTTTCTTT	CATSDPRTGGTEAFF
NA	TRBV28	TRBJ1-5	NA	TGTGCCAGCAAAGGAGGGGCAGATCAGCCCCAGCATTTT	CASKGGADQPQHF
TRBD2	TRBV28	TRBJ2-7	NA	TGTGCCAGCAGTCTTGTCCTAGCGGCCTCCTACGAGCAGTACTTC	CASSLVLAASYEQYF
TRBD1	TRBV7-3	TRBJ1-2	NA	TGTGCCAGCAGCTCACAGGGGGCGGGCTATGGCTACACCTTC	CASSSQGAGYGYTF
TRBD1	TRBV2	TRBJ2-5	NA	TGTGCCAGCAGCGGACCCTGGACAGGGGCAGAGACCCAGTACTTC	CASSGPWTGAETQYF
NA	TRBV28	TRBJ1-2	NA	TGTGCCAGCAGTTTCGGAACAGGTGAAGGCTACACCTTC	CASSFGTGEGYTF
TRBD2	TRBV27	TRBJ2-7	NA	TGTGCCAGCAGTTTAAGGGGACTAGCGGGAGGGCCCGCCTACGAGCAGTACTTC	CASSLRGLAGGPAYEQYF
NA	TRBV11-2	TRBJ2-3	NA	TGTGCCAGCAGCCCGCATCTGAGGGCGCAGTATTTT	CASSPHLRAQYF
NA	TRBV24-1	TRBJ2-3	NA	TGTGCCACCAGTGATTATTCGGATACGCAGTATTTT	CATSDYSDTQYF